This TCR beta chain emerged from a study of T cells in Graves' hyperthyroidism and ophthalmopathy. This clonotype was recorded a few times. TCR beta CDR3 regions were amplified from RNA transcripts. RT-PCR in the first round (using the HTBI primer set) targeted the TCR CDR3. TCRdb itself ran the multiplex PCR reads through MiXCR, one entry per CDR3 protein. The sample includes fewer than 450,000 distinct CDR3 sequences, around 20% of them seen just once. The V and J ends lost 5 bases and 5 bases respectively, with 17 bases between them. This CDR3 is 15 amino acids long. Germline assignment: CDR1 SGHRS and CDR2 YFSETQ.

The sequencing sample was made of blood. The chain combines TRBV5-1 with TRBJ2-1, with D unresolved. This sequence was found in a man aged 18 to 35 with Graves' ophthalmopathy. This CDR3 reads CASSYPATINNEQFF. The CDR3, as DNA: TGCGCCAGCAGTTACCCAGCCACCATCAACAATGAGCAGTTCTTC.